Below, 29 T cell receptor beta chains from the same sample are listed, as sequenced in a study of OX40 agonist ivuxolimab in advanced cancers. This table comes from immunoSEQ multiplex PCR, and its TCRdb copy is limited to in-frame clones, with some not included. The sample holds over 80,000 clones; less than 90% are singletons and the top ten take around 6%. This material consisted of CD4+ or CD8+ T cells sorted from blood, taken in a trial of the OX40 agonist ivuxolimab. The origin of the receptors is an adult with an advanced solid tumor such as melanoma, head and neck, liver or kidney cancer.

The rearrangement links TRBV30 to TRBJ1-6, with unresolved D. This CDR3 is 11 amino acids long. V was shortened by 3 bases and J by 7 bases, with 4 bases between the two germline ends. Germline-derived CDR1 and CDR2 are GTSNPN and SVGIG (reference sequence). The CDR3 protein is CAWRINSPLHF. CDR3 sequence (DNA): TGTGCCTGGAGGATAAATTCACCCCTCCACTTT.

J is TRBJ1-3 and V is TRBV27; D call uncertain. CDR3 length equals 12 residues. The germline CDR1 and CDR2 sequences are MNHEY and SMNVEV (reference sequence). V gave up 6 bases and J gave up 4 bases, with 7 bases separating them. CDR3 loop: CASRSMGNTIYF. The CDR3 DNA follows: TGTGCCAGCAGATCGATGGGAAACACCATATATTTT.

V usage is TRBV6-5 and J usage is TRBJ1-1, with D unresolved. Germline V gene sequence: CDR1 MNHEY, CDR2 SVGAGI. Trimming took off 2 bases at V and 1 base at J, with 5 bases between the two ends. CDR3 size: 13 residues. The CDR3, as DNA: TGTGCCAGCAGTTACCTTGGGAACACTGAAGCTTTCTTT. It codes for CASSYLGNTEAFF.

V gene TRBV6-6 combines with J gene TRBJ1-2; TRBD1 aligns across 9 bases. This CDR3 has 16 residues. Looked up from germline, CDR1 is MNHNY and CDR2 is SVGAGI (reference sequence). V shed 6 bases, J shed 9 bases, and the junction held 17 bases outside the gene matches. CDR3 nucleotides: TGTGCCAGCAGCTACACCCTCCGGGGACAGGGAGACAGCTACACCTTC. Translation: CASSYTLRGQGDSYTF.

The chain links TRBV5-6 to TRBJ2-2; D call uncertain. The CDR3 contains 12 residues. Germline V gives CDR1 SGHDT, CDR2 YYEEEE. V was clipped by 1 base and J by 6 bases, with 4 bases between them. This CDR3 is CASSLISGELFF. CDR3 bases: TGTGCCAGCAGCTTGATATCCGGGGAGCTGTTTTTT. The complete variable domain, with remaining parts taken from reference TRBV5-6 and TRBJ2-2, reads DAGVTQSPTHLIKTRGQQVTLRCSPKSGHDTVSWYQQALGQGPQFIFQYYEEEERQRGNFPDRFSGHQFPNYSSELNVNALLLGDSALYLCASSLISGELFFGEGSRLTVL.

This chain links TRBV10-1 with TRBJ1-1; 9 bases match TRBD1. The CDR3 spans 14 residues. Trimming took 6 bases from V and 4 from J; bases not matched to a gene: 6. CDR1 and CDR2 (germline): WNHNN, SYGVQD (reference sequence). CDR3 protein: CASSSDRGGTEAFF. Here the CDR3 DNA reads TGCGCCAGCAGCTCGGACAGGGGTGGCACTGAAGCTTTCTTT.

The chain links TRBV4-1 to TRBJ1-5; 7 positions match TRBD1. Germline lookup yields CDR1 MGHRA and CDR2 YSYEKL. The CDR3 spans 17 residues. V lost 0 bases, J lost 5 bases, and 10 bases stayed unmatched. The CDR3 loop reads CASSQDGRDRGYQPQHF. The CDR3 DNA is TGCGCCAGCAGCCAAGACGGTCGGGACAGAGGGTATCAGCCCCAGCATTTT.

A word on this clone: Other DNA sequences of this sample code for an identical CDR3. The rearrangement joins TRBV5-1 to TRBJ1-2, with 7 bases fitting TRBD1. The V gene's germline CDR1 is SGHRS and CDR2 YFSETQ. The junction had 2 bases not matched to a gene; V was cut back by 2 bases and J by 4 bases. CDR3 length: 13 residues. The CDR3 reads CASSLGTAYGYTF. The CDR3 DNA is TGCGCCAGCAGCTTAGGGACAGCCTATGGCTACACCTTC. The complete variable domain, with remaining parts taken from reference TRBV5-1 and TRBJ1-2, reads KAGVTQTPRYLIKTRGQQVTLSCSPISGHRSVSWYQQTPGQGLQFLFEYFSETQRNKGNFPGRFSGRQFSNSRSEMNVSTLELGDSALYLCASSLGTAYGYTFGSGTRLTVV.

CDR3 region: CASSHGTGYEQYF. In DNA, the CDR3 is TGCGCCAGCAGCCATGGGACAGGGTACGAGCAGTACTTC. The V gene is TRBV5-1, the J gene TRBJ2-7, with TRBD1 identical over 9 bases. The length of the CDR3 is 13 residues. CDR1 is SGHRS, CDR2 YFSETQ, per germline. V lost 4 bases to trimming and J lost 4 bases; unmatched junction nucleotides: 3.

V gene TRBV7-2 combines with J gene TRBJ2-3; D call uncertain. The CDR3 is made up of 14 amino acids. In germline, CDR1 is SGHTA, CDR2 FQGNSA. Trimming took off 1 base at V and 6 bases at J, with 11 bases between the two ends. CDR3 in amino acids: CASSLGLHSDTQYF. CDR3 DNA: TGTGCCAGCAGCTTAGGCCTGCACAGTGATACGCAGTATTTT.

The chain recombines TRBV29-1 with TRBJ2-3, with D possibly TRBD2 on 6 matching bases. Trimming stripped 4 bases from V and 6 bases from J, with 11 bases between. The CDR3 runs 12 residues. CDR1 and CDR2 (germline): SQVTM, ANQGSEA. The CDR3 is CSVGWGVDTQYF. The CDR3 DNA is TGCAGCGTTGGCTGGGGGGTGGATACGCAGTATTTT.

This clone was detected once. The chain has TRBV2 and TRBJ1-1; 7 nucleotides agree with TRBD1. Germline trimming cut 9 bases from V and 5 bases from J; bases unmatched to any gene: 12. CDR1 is SNHLY, CDR2 FYNNEI, per germline. The CDR3 contains 14 residues. CDR3 coding DNA: TGTGCCAGTCTAGACAGGGAACGAGTGACTGAAGCTTTCTTT. Amino acids: CASLDRERVTEAFF.

This chain links TRBV7-6 with TRBJ2-5; D uncertain. CDR1 is SGHVS and CDR2 is FNYEAQ in the germline V gene. The germline V and J ends were trimmed by 1 base and 3 bases, with 6 bases remaining between them. The CDR3 sequence is 13 residues long. The CDR3 sequence is CASSLVVKETQYF. CDR3 nucleotides: TGTGCCAGCAGCTTAGTTGTGAAAGAGACCCAGTACTTC.

This chain connects TRBV27 to TRBJ2-3; D is perhaps TRBD1 (5 bases). The CDR3 is made up of 13 amino acids. Germline CDR1 reads MNHEY; CDR2 reads SMNVEV (reference sequence). The V and J ends lost 6 bases and 8 bases respectively, with 15 bases between them. DNA for the CDR3: TGTGCCAGCAGACCCGCTCAGGGCCCTACGCAGTATTTT. This gives the protein CASRPAQGPTQYF.

J is TRBJ1-1 and V is TRBV5-1; perhaps TRBD1 as D (5 bases). Germline CDR1 reads SGHRS; CDR2 reads YFSETQ. V was trimmed by 1 base and J by 0 bases, leaving 10 bases between them. The length of the CDR3 is 15 residues. Here the CDR3 DNA reads TGCGCCAGCAGCTTGTTAGGGGATATGAACACTGAAGCTTTCTTT. As protein: CASSLLGDMNTEAFF.

The gene calls are TRBV4-3 and TRBJ2-7, with D possibly matching TRBD1 (6 bases). V lost 4 bases and J 6 bases, leaving 22 bases between the germline ends. CDR3 size: 16 residues. The germline V gene has CDR1 LGHNA and CDR2 YSLEER. CDR3 DNA sequence: TGCGCCAGCAGCCCCCTCAGGGCAGGGGAGTTGGGCGAGCAGTACTTC. Protein sequence: CASSPLRAGELGEQYF.

The chain recombines TRBV27 with TRBJ2-5, with 7 bases that match TRBD2. This CDR3 is 15 amino acids long. The ends lost 6 bases at V and 3 bases at J; junction bases unmatched: 10. Germline V lookup: CDR1 MNHEY, CDR2 SMNVEV (reference sequence). CDR3 residues: CASSTRGLAEETQYF. In DNA form, the CDR3 reads TGTGCCAGCAGCACCCGAGGGCTAGCGGAAGAGACCCAGTACTTC.

The chain uses TRBV5-6 and TRBJ2-5; maybe TRBD2 (7 bases). The CDR3 totals 15 residues. Trimming pared 6 bases from V and 4 bases from J, leaving 19 bases between. Germline assignment: CDR1 SGHDT and CDR2 YYEEEE. The CDR3 loop reads CASNPSGGSGETQYF. CDR3 in DNA: TGTGCCAGCAACCCTTCGGGGGGCTCGGGAGAGACCCAGTACTTC.

This chain uses TRBV18 with TRBJ1-2, with a weak D call TRBD1 (5 bases). Germline values: CDR1 KGHSH, CDR2 LQKENI. V was shortened by 2 bases and J by 0 bases, with 22 bases between the two germline ends. The CDR3 loop spans 19 amino acids. CDR3 amino acids: CASSPSIGTSGLTNYGYTF. In DNA, the CDR3 is TGTGCCAGCTCACCAAGTATAGGGACTTCGGGACTCACTAACTATGGCTACACCTTC.

In DNA, the CDR3 is TGTGCCAGCTCACCTCGACTAGCGGACATGCTGGAGCTGTTTTTT. Protein sequence: CASSPRLADMLELFF. The rearrangement uses TRBV18 and TRBJ2-2; 9 nucleotides agree with TRBD2. Germline CDR1 and CDR2: KGHSH and LQKENI. The CDR3 totals 15 residues. The V and J ends lost 3 bases and 10 bases, in that order; junction bases with no gene match: 9.

This clone appeared once. This chain connects TRBV11-2 to TRBJ1-2, with 7 bases fitting TRBD1. V trimming: 5 bases; J trimming: 1 base; junction bases outside the gene matches: 4. CDR3 length: 14 amino acids. Germline V gene lookup returns CDR1 SGHAT and CDR2 FQNNGV. The CDR3 loop is CASSADRFNYGYTF. CDR3 nucleotide sequence: TGTGCCAGCAGCGCGGACAGGTTTAACTATGGCTACACCTTC.

The rearrangement uses TRBV9 and TRBJ1-1; no definite D call. V was shortened by 0 bases and J by 2 bases, with 5 bases between the two germline ends. CDR3 length: 13 residues. Germline loops: CDR1 SGDLS, CDR2 YYNGEE. Here the CDR3 reads CASSVGSNTEAFF. The CDR3 DNA reads as TGTGCCAGCAGCGTAGGGAGCAACACTGAAGCTTTCTTT.

The V gene is TRBV19, the J gene TRBJ2-7, with D unclear. The germline CDR1 and CDR2 sequences are LNHDA and SQIVND (reference sequence). V gave up 3 bases and J gave up 4 bases, with 13 bases separating them. The CDR3 runs to 14 residues. The CDR3 DNA follows: TGTGCCAGTAGTATCGGCAGGCCCGCGTACGAGCAGTACTTC. Protein product: CASSIGRPAYEQYF.

This chain links TRBV5-1 with TRBJ2-1, with D possibly matching TRBD2 (6 bases). Between the trimmed V and J ends, which lost 2 bases and 0 bases, there was a span of 12 bases. Germline CDR1 reads SGHRS; CDR2 reads YFSETQ. CDR3 length: 16 amino acids. In nucleotides, the CDR3 is TGCGCCAGCAGCTTCCGCGGGGTGAGCTCCTACAATGAGCAGTTCTTC. As protein: CASSFRGVSSYNEQFF.

V usage is TRBV9 and J usage is TRBJ1-1, with 9 positions matching TRBD1. The CDR3 runs 14 residues. Germline CDR1 and CDR2: SGDLS and YYNGEE. The ends lost 4 bases at V and 6 bases at J; junction bases unmatched: 7. The CDR3 coding sequence is TGTGCCAGCAGCCCGGGACAGGGCGTCTCTGAAGCTTTCTTT. It yields the protein CASSPGQGVSEAFF.

This rearrangement joins TRBV5-1 to TRBJ2-7; 9 bases align to TRBD1. Losses at the gene ends were 3 bases for V and 6 bases for J; bases not matched to a gene: 10. Germline CDR1 and CDR2: SGHRS and YFSETQ. This CDR3 comprises 15 residues. The CDR3 spells CASSSRGTGTREQYF. The CDR3 nucleotides are TGCGCCAGCAGCTCTCGTGGGACAGGGACACGCGAGCAGTACTTC.

The CDR3 loop reads CASSLASRDTQYF. The CDR3 coding sequence is TGTGCCAGCAGCTTAGCGAGTAGAGATACGCAGTATTTT. The chain combines TRBV11-2 with TRBJ2-3; D is unclear. This CDR3 has 13 amino acids. The germline V and J ends were trimmed by 1 base and 5 bases, with 7 bases remaining between them. Germline CDR1 SGHAT, CDR2 FQNNGV.

This clone was observed a few times. At one boundary the junction diverges from the germline segment, which might be a read error. The chain couples TRBV7-7 to TRBJ2-2; D uncertain. CDR1 SSHAT and CDR2 FNYEAQ come from the germline V gene (reference sequence). The CDR3 runs to 14 residues. The CDR3 sequence: CASSPIVGSGELFF. In DNA, the CDR3 is TGTGCTAGCAGCCCCATCGTAGGCTCCGGGGAGCTGTTTTTT.

The CDR3 reads CASGGQHNEQFF. The CDR3 region has the DNA TGTGCCAGCGGGGGACAACACAATGAGCAGTTCTTC. The chain couples TRBV9 to TRBJ2-1; TRBD1 is a possible D gene (6 bases). This CDR3 is built from 12 residues. Trimming pared 7 bases from V and 5 bases from J, leaving 10 bases between. Germline CDR1 is SGDLS and CDR2 is YYNGEE. Looking up the rest from reference TRBV9 and TRBJ2-1 gives the full variable domain: DSGVTQTPKHLITATGQRVTLRCSPRSGDLSVYWYQQSLDQGLQFLIQYYNGEERAKGNILERFSAQQFPDLHSELNLSSLELGDSALYFCASGGQHNEQFFGPGTRLTVL.